These T cell receptor beta chains were read from a single sample in a study of OX40 agonist ivuxolimab in advanced cancers. The data were produced by immunoSEQ multiplex PCR, yet TCRdb's version contains in-frame clones alone and is incomplete. The sample holds 50,000 to 70,000 clones; nearly 95% are singletons and the top ten take 18%. Sequenced here: CD4+ or CD8+ T cells sorted from blood, sampled in a trial of the OX40 agonist ivuxolimab. These receptors originate from an adult with an advanced solid tumor such as melanoma, head and neck, liver or kidney cancer. The CDR3 runs from the conserved cysteine through the conserved F or W. The D gene is left open where the match is weak. Only part of the rows carry a size: once, few, many, or a class if the clone is expanded.

clone_size: once; d_call: TRBD1; v_call: TRBV7-9; j_call: TRBJ1-1; cdr3_aa: CASSLRTGALDTEAFF; cdr3_nt: TGTGCCAGCAGCCTCCGGACAGGGGCGTTGGACACTGAAGCTTTCTTT
clone_size: .; d_call: .; v_call: TRBV7-8; j_call: TRBJ2-1; cdr3_aa: CASSFGGPNNEQFF; cdr3_nt: TGTGCCAGCAGCTTCGGGGGACCTAACAATGAGCAGTTCTTC
clone_size: .; d_call: .; v_call: TRBV27; j_call: TRBJ1-1; cdr3_aa: CASSFSRGEGYTEAFF; cdr3_nt: TGTGCCAGCAGTTTTAGCCGGGGGGAAGGTTACACTGAAGCTTTCTTT
clone_size: .; d_call: .; v_call: TRBV28; j_call: TRBJ2-7; cdr3_aa: CASSLWARGGVEQYF; cdr3_nt: TGTGCCAGCAGTTTATGGGCACGAGGGGGTGTCGAGCAGTACTTC
clone_size: .; d_call: .; v_call: TRBV28; j_call: TRBJ2-7; cdr3_aa: CASSLTREAAYEQYF; cdr3_nt: TGTGCCAGCAGTTTAACAAGGGAAGCCGCCTACGAGCAGTACTTC
clone_size: once; d_call: TRBD2; v_call: TRBV5-6; j_call: TRBJ2-7; cdr3_aa: CASSLRLAGGYYEQYF; cdr3_nt: TGTGCCAGCAGCTTGCGGCTAGCGGGAGGGTACTACGAGCAGTACTTC
clone_size: .; d_call: .; v_call: TRBV9; j_call: TRBJ2-7; cdr3_aa: CASSTGATYEQYF; cdr3_nt: TGTGCCAGCAGCACCGGGGCGACCTACGAGCAGTACTTC
clone_size: .; d_call: .; v_call: TRBV14; j_call: TRBJ1-2; cdr3_aa: CASSSVEGNNYGYTF; cdr3_nt: TGTGCCAGCAGTTCGGTGGAGGGCAATAACTATGGCTACACCTTC
clone_size: .; d_call: .; v_call: TRBV13; j_call: TRBJ2-1; cdr3_aa: CASSLTSSYNEQFF; cdr3_nt: TGTGCCAGCAGCTTAACTAGCTCCTACAATGAGCAGTTCTTC
clone_size: .; d_call: .; v_call: TRBV6-5; j_call: TRBJ1-5; cdr3_aa: CASSYSPLLPQHF; cdr3_nt: TGTGCCAGCAGTTACTCGCCCCTCCTGCCCCAGCATTTT
clone_size: .; d_call: TRBD2; v_call: TRBV28; j_call: TRBJ2-6; cdr3_aa: CASSLSLAGGSGANVLTF; cdr3_nt: TGTGCCAGCAGTTTATCACTAGCGGGCGGCTCTGGGGCCAACGTCCTGACTTTC
clone_size: .; d_call: .; v_call: TRBV27; j_call: TRBJ2-7; cdr3_aa: CASSLSVGYEQYF; cdr3_nt: TGTGCCAGCAGTTTATCTGTGGGTTACGAGCAGTACTTC
clone_size: .; d_call: .; v_call: TRBV5-6; j_call: TRBJ2-7; cdr3_aa: CASSLDRLVAYEQYF; cdr3_nt: TGTGCCAGCAGCTTGGATCGGCTGGTCGCCTACGAGCAGTACTTC
clone_size: .; d_call: .; v_call: TRBV7-9; j_call: TRBJ2-7; cdr3_aa: CASSPSAGQRWEQYF; cdr3_nt: TGTGCCAGCAGCCCTAGCGCAGGACAACGGTGGGAGCAGTACTTC
clone_size: once; d_call: .; v_call: TRBV13; j_call: TRBJ2-4; cdr3_aa: CASSLGGGTLNIQYF; cdr3_nt: TGTGCCAGCAGCTTAGGAGGCGGAACCCTAAACATTCAGTACTTC
clone_size: .; d_call: .; v_call: TRBV27; j_call: TRBJ1-1; cdr3_aa: CASSWGADTEAFF; cdr3_nt: TGTGCCAGCAGTTGGGGGGCGGACACTGAAGCTTTCTTT
clone_size: .; d_call: TRBD1; v_call: TRBV7-9; j_call: TRBJ1-2; cdr3_aa: CASSPRTGASYGYTF; cdr3_nt: TGTGCCAGCAGCCCAAGGACAGGGGCGAGCTATGGCTACACCTTC
clone_size: .; d_call: .; v_call: TRBV19; j_call: TRBJ2-7; cdr3_aa: CASSWAEGSSYEQYF; cdr3_nt: TGTGCCAGTAGTTGGGCAGAAGGGAGCTCCTACGAGCAGTACTTC
clone_size: .; d_call: .; v_call: TRBV7-2; j_call: TRBJ1-1; cdr3_aa: CASSPPGLERSMNTEAFF; cdr3_nt: TGTGCCAGCAGCCCCCCGGGGCTGGAGAGGAGTATGAACACTGAAGCTTTCTTT
clone_size: .; d_call: TRBD2; v_call: TRBV9; j_call: TRBJ2-3; cdr3_aa: CASSVDSGPQYF; cdr3_nt: TGTGCCAGCAGCGTGGATAGCGGGCCGCAGTATTTT
clone_size: .; d_call: TRBD1; v_call: TRBV14; j_call: TRBJ2-5; cdr3_aa: CASSQWTGETQYF; cdr3_nt: TGTGCCAGCAGCCAATGGACAGGAGAGACCCAGTACTTC
clone_size: .; d_call: .; v_call: TRBV2; j_call: TRBJ1-4; cdr3_aa: CASSDGPLNEKLFF; cdr3_nt: TGTGCCAGCAGTGATGGGCCCCTTAATGAAAAACTGTTTTTT
clone_size: .; d_call: .; v_call: TRBV28; j_call: TRBJ1-2; cdr3_aa: CASSLRQVNYGYTF; cdr3_nt: TGTGCCAGCAGTCTAAGACAGGTTAACTATGGCTACACCTTC
clone_size: .; d_call: .; v_call: TRBV9; j_call: TRBJ1-2; cdr3_aa: CASSVGGLYGYTF; cdr3_nt: TGTGCCAGCAGCGTGGGGGGACTCTATGGCTACACCTTC
clone_size: .; d_call: .; v_call: TRBV29-1; j_call: TRBJ2-1; cdr3_aa: CSVVRGGIPYNEQFF; cdr3_nt: TGCAGCGTTGTACGTGGCGGTATTCCCTACAATGAGCAGTTCTTC
clone_size: once; d_call: TRBD2; v_call: TRBV7-9; j_call: TRBJ2-1; cdr3_aa: CASAGLAGDEQFF; cdr3_nt: TGTGCCAGCGCGGGACTAGCTGGCGATGAGCAGTTCTTC
clone_size: .; d_call: .; v_call: TRBV6-4; j_call: TRBJ1-1; cdr3_aa: CASSEGPNTEAFF; cdr3_nt: TGTGCCAGCAGCGAGGGACCGAACACTGAAGCTTTCTTT
clone_size: .; d_call: TRBD2; v_call: TRBV2; j_call: TRBJ2-3; cdr3_aa: CASSEEAGDDTQYF; cdr3_nt: TGTGCCAGCAGTGAGGAAGCGGGAGATGATACGCAGTATTTT
clone_size: once; d_call: .; v_call: TRBV6-5; j_call: TRBJ2-3; cdr3_aa: CASSSLPFRDTQYF; cdr3_nt: TGTGCCAGCAGTTCCCTACCCTTTCGGGATACGCAGTATTTT
clone_size: .; d_call: .; v_call: TRBV19; j_call: TRBJ2-7; cdr3_aa: CASSTKKGLGRYEQYF; cdr3_nt: TGTGCCAGTAGTACTAAGAAGGGGCTGGGGCGCTACGAGCAGTACTTC